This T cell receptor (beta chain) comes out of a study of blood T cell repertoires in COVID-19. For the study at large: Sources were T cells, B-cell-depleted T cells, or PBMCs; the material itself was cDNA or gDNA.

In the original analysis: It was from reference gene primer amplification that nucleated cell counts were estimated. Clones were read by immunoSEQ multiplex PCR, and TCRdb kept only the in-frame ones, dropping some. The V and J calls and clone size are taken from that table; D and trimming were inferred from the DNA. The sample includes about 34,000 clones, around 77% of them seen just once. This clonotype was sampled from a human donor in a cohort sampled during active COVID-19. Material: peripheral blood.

CDR3 residues: CASSTVWNSPLHF. The CDR3 nucleotides read TGTGCCAGCAGTACGGTTTGGAATTCACCCCTCCACTTT. The chain joins TRBV6-5 to TRBJ1-6; D ambiguous. The CDR3 runs to 13 residues. Germline V gene sequence: CDR1 MNHEY, CDR2 SVGAGI. V was cut by 5 bases and J by 7 bases, with 9 bases left in between.